This paragraph reports one T cell receptor (beta chain). Its antigen remains unknown. The record originates from a study of glioma-infiltrating T cells after dendritic cell vaccination. About the research overall: Monocyte-derived dendritic cells, cultured less than 8 days with IL-4 and GM-CSF, were pulsed with autologous tumor lysate. Dendritic cell vaccine was injected intradermally three times, biweekly. Findings and limits, study-wide: Few patients contributed both blood and tumor specimens. TCR clonality showed no direct relationship with survival.

Generated by immunoSEQ multiplex PCR, the TCRdb table keeps only in-frame clones and is missing some. This table has around 32,000 clones, approximately 91% appearing once. The sequence came from a human donor with glioblastoma. The specimen was blood, collected before dendritic cell vaccination.

For the CDR3, the DNA is TGTGCCAGTTCCCCCTCCCGGGACAGGGACTACCAAGAGACCCAGTACTTC. Its protein product is CASSPSRDRDYQETQYF. V and J are TRBV19 and TRBJ2-5; 9 positions match TRBD1. The J segment lost 0 bases and the V segment lost 8 bases, leaving 13 bases of the junction unmatched. The CDR3 sequence is 17 residues long. CDR1 is LNHDA and CDR2 is SQIVND in the germline V gene (reference sequence).